This TCR beta chain was identified in a study of OX40 agonist ivuxolimab in advanced cancers. The CDR3 is 12 amino acids. Germline values: CDR1 SQVTM, CDR2 ANQGSEA. The ends were cut back, 6 bases at V and 4 bases at J, with 12 bases in the middle. The data were produced by immunoSEQ multiplex PCR, yet TCRdb's version contains in-frame clones alone and is incomplete. The profile shows about 47,000 clones, approximately 90% of them singletons. This TCR was recovered from an adult with an advanced solid tumor such as melanoma, head and neck, liver or kidney cancer. The sample in question was CD4+ or CD8+ T cells sorted from blood, obtained in a trial of the OX40 agonist ivuxolimab. The chain has TRBV29-1 and TRBJ1-2, with a tentative D call TRBD1 (5 bases). In nucleotides, the CDR3 is TGCAGCGTATACCAGGGACTCTATGGCTACACCTTC. As protein: CSVYQGLYGYTF.